Below, 25 T cell receptor beta chains from the same sample are listed, as sequenced in a study of T cells after yellow fever vaccination. TCRdb re-derived calls from the 5' RACE reads in MiXCR, one entry per CDR3 protein. The sample lists 350,000 to 450,000 distinct CDR3 sequences, 6.2% occurring once. Material: PBMCs, obtained 5 days after the yellow fever booster vaccination. Receptors originate from a man aged 25 to 45 who received the YFV17D yellow fever vaccine.

The V gene is TRBV14, the J gene TRBJ2-6, with D possibly TRBD1 on 7 matching bases. This CDR3 is 20 amino acids long. V lost 4 bases, J lost 2 bases, and 24 bases lay in between. From germline, CDR1 is SGHDN and CDR2 FVKESK. CDR3 coding DNA: TGTGCCAGCAGCCGTCGGGGGACAGACCTAATTCTCCCTGGGGCCAACGTCCTGACTTTC. It is translated as CASSRRGTDLILPGANVLTF.

At least ten counts were recorded for this clonotype. V is TRBV7-7 and J is TRBJ2-5; D is uncertain. CDR1 is SSHAT, CDR2 FNYEAQ, per germline (reference sequence). CDR3 length equals 13 residues. Trimming left V 2 bases short and J 5 bases short, with 9 bases between. The DNA for the CDR3 is TGTGCCAGCAGCTTAATGGTGGGGGAGACCCAGTACTTC. As protein: CASSLMVGETQYF. The full variable domain, with the rest looked up from reference TRBV7-7 and TRBJ2-5, is GAGVSQSPRYKVTKRGQDVTLRCDPISSHATLYWYQQALGQGPEFLTYFNYEAQPDKSGLPSDRFSAERPEGSISTLTIQRTEQRDSAMYRCASSLMVGETQYFGPGTRLLVL.

There are many counts of this clonotype. In DNA, the CDR3 is TGTGCCAGCAGCTCAAACAGGGGCGTTGAAGCTTTCTTT. Residues: CASSSNRGVEAFF. The chain employs TRBV7-3 and TRBJ1-1, with 7 bases fitting TRBD1. CDR1 and CDR2 from the germline V gene are SGHTA and FQGTGA. The V and J ends lost 4 bases and 7 bases, in that order; junction bases with no gene match: 6. The CDR3 is 13 residues long.

This clonotype was observed a handful of times. This chain links TRBV10-3 with TRBJ2-1; D remains unclear. Per the germline V gene, CDR1 is ENHRY and CDR2 is SYGVKD. The CDR3 has 12 residues. Trimming removed 6 bases at V and 5 bases at J, with 8 bases between. The CDR3 DNA follows: TGTGCCATCAGGGGTAATGACAATGAGCAGTTCTTC. It specifies CAIRGNDNEQFF.

This clonotype was recorded at least ten times. The genes are TRBV12-3 or TRBV12-4 and TRBJ2-5, with D possibly matching TRBD1 (5 bases). CDR3 length: 16 amino acids. V lost 2 bases, J lost 5 bases, and 18 bases lay in between. This chain's CDR3 is CASSLRMASQAETQYF. The CDR3 nucleotides read TGTGCCAGCAGTTTAAGGATGGCGTCACAGGCGGAGACCCAGTACTTC.

This clonotype occurred a few times. The V and J genes are TRBV15 and TRBJ2-7; no clear D. Germline loops: CDR1 LNHNV, CDR2 YYDKDF (reference sequence). CDR3 length: 13 amino acids. V was shortened by 1 base and J by 5 bases, with 9 bases between the two germline ends. For the CDR3, the DNA is TGTGCCACCAGCAGAGTAGGACGGGACGAGCAGTACTTC. Protein sequence: CATSRVGRDEQYF.

The V and J genes are TRBV7-8 and TRBJ1-6, with D perhaps matching TRBD1 (6 bases). Trimming stripped 0 bases from V and 8 bases from J, with 14 bases between. This CDR3 is built from 16 residues. The germline gives CDR1 SGHVS, CDR2 FQNEAQ. The CDR3 protein is CASSLASGRGYSPLHF. The CDR3 bases are TGTGCCAGCAGCTTAGCGAGCGGCAGGGGCTATTCACCCCTCCACTTT.

This clonotype was detected many times. The chain carries TRBV25-1 and TRBJ1-1; D is unclear. The CDR3 loop spans 13 amino acids. V lost 3 bases, J lost 6 bases, and 11 bases lay in between. Germline V CDR1 and CDR2: MGHDK, SYGVNS. The CDR3 DNA reads TGTGCCAGCAGTGAGTTCACGAGATCTGAAGCTTTCTTT. Protein sequence: CASSEFTRSEAFF. The variable domain in full, with the rest retrieved from reference TRBV25-1 and TRBJ1-1, is EADIYQTPRYLVIGTGKKITLECSQTMGHDKMYWYQQDPGMELHLIHYSYGVNSTEKGDLSSESTVSRIRTEHFPLTLESARPSHTSQYLCASSEFTRSEAFFGQGTRLTVV.

The table lists this clonotype with many counts. The genes are TRBV12-3 or TRBV12-4 and TRBJ1-2; 7 bases match TRBD1. The CDR3 extends over 13 amino acids. Trimming took 6 bases from V and 8 from J; bases not matched to a gene: 9. CDR3 protein: CASSPQGVEGYTF. Written as DNA, the CDR3 is TGTGCCAGCAGCCCGCAGGGGGTGGAAGGCTACACCTTC.

The rearrangement joins TRBV4-2 to TRBJ2-3; 8 nucleotides line up with TRBD2. Germline V gives CDR1 LGHNA, CDR2 YNFKEQ. The trim removed 4 bases at V and 0 bases at J, leaving 15 bases unmatched. This CDR3 has 19 amino acids. Here the CDR3 DNA reads TGTGCCAGCAGCCCATGGAGTGCGGGAGGCATCTTTAGCACAGATACGCAGTATTTT. Protein: CASSPWSAGGIFSTDTQYF.

This clonotype was counted ten times or more. This chain joins TRBV5-1 and TRBJ2-1; D is undetermined. V was trimmed by 1 base and J by 10 bases, leaving 9 bases between them. CDR1 is SGHRS, CDR2 YFSETQ, per germline. This CDR3 is built from 12 residues. This chain's CDR3 is CASSLNGNEQFF. In DNA form, the CDR3 reads TGCGCCAGCAGCTTGAACGGCAACGAGCAGTTCTTC.

This clonotype was observed many times. The chain uses TRBV12-3 or TRBV12-4 and TRBJ1-1; a weak D match, TRBD1 (5 bases). This CDR3 comprises 13 residues. V shed 3 bases and J shed 7 bases, with 12 bases lying between them. CDR3 protein: CASSFPGTGEAFF. CDR3 DNA: TGTGCCAGCAGTTTCCCAGGGACCGGTGAAGCTTTCTTT.

The J gene is TRBJ2-5, the V gene TRBV19; possible D gene TRBD2, 7 bases. V gave up 3 bases and J gave up 5 bases, with 16 bases separating them. The CDR3 contains 15 residues. Germline V gene data show CDR1 as LNHDA and CDR2 as SQIVND (reference sequence). The DNA for the CDR3 is TGTGCCAGTAGTATGGAACGGGGGGCGGCGGAGACCCAGTACTTC. It specifies CASSMERGAAETQYF. Full variable domain (missing parts from reference TRBV19 and TRBJ2-5): DGGITQSPKYLFRKEGQNVTLSCEQNLNHDAMYWYRQDPGQGLRLIYYSQIVNDFQKGDIAEGYSVSREKKESFPLTVTSAQKNPTAFYLCASSMERGAAETQYFGPGTRLLVL.

Many counts were recorded for this clonotype. The chain uses TRBV5-1 and TRBJ2-3, with D hard to call. The CDR3 spans 14 residues. Trimming removed 0 bases at V and 10 bases at J, with 15 bases between. The V gene's germline CDR1 is SGHRS and CDR2 YFSETQ. The CDR3 region is CASSLDTSGGAQYF. The CDR3 nucleotides read TGCGCCAGCAGCTTGGACACCTCCGGCGGAGCGCAGTATTTT.

The rearrangement uses TRBV3-1 and TRBJ2-3, with D possibly being TRBD2 (6 bases). Trimming removed 6 bases at V and 3 bases at J, with 13 bases between. The CDR3 totals 14 residues. Germline V lookup: CDR1 LGHDT, CDR2 YNNKEL (reference sequence). This CDR3 is CASRKNAGTDTQYF. DNA of the CDR3: TGTGCCAGCAGGAAAAACGCGGGGACAGATACGCAGTATTTT.

The gene calls are TRBV12-3 or TRBV12-4 and TRBJ2-3; a possible D gene is TRBD2 (5 bases). V was pared by 7 bases and J by 5 bases, with 13 bases between. The CDR3 extends over 13 amino acids. CDR3 protein: CASTPFEGDTQYF. CDR3 nucleotide sequence: TGTGCCAGCACCCCCTTTGAGGGAGATACGCAGTATTTT.

At least ten counts were recorded for this clonotype. The rearrangement links TRBV14 to TRBJ1-1; D is uncertain. V lost 0 bases and J lost 0, with 17 bases in between. The CDR3 is 18 residues long. The germline V gene encodes CDR1 SGHDN and CDR2 FVKESK. CDR3 coding DNA: TGTGCCAGCAGCCAAGATCCCACTCGGTCCAGGCTGAACACTGAAGCTTTCTTT. The encoded protein is CASSQDPTRSRLNTEAFF.

In its sample, this clonotype was seen many times. The chain carries TRBV5-1 and TRBJ2-3; no clear D gene. The CDR3 is 14 residues long. Trimming pared 4 bases from V and 4 bases from J, leaving 13 bases between. Germline CDR1 is SGHRS and CDR2 is YFSETQ. CDR3: CASSPRPGPDTQYF. CDR3 bases: TGCGCCAGCAGCCCAAGACCAGGTCCAGATACGCAGTATTTT.

This clonotype was detected a few times. The V call is TRBV20-1, the J call TRBJ2-7; perhaps D is TRBD1 or TRBD2 (5 bases each). Looked up from germline, CDR1 is DFQATT and CDR2 is SNEGSKA (reference sequence). V dropped 0 bases and J dropped 4 bases, with 10 bases sitting between them. The CDR3 is made up of 13 amino acids. The CDR3 here is CSARDGALYEQYF. The CDR3 DNA is TGCAGTGCTAGAGACGGGGCGCTTTACGAGCAGTACTTC.

This clonotype was observed many times. The gene calls are TRBV7-2 and TRBJ2-5, with 7 positions matching TRBD2. The CDR3 consists of 14 residues. The V gene end was trimmed by 1 base and the J gene end by 4 bases; junction bases not matched to a gene: 3. CDR1 and CDR2 (germline): SGHTA, FQGNSA. Here the CDR3 DNA reads TGTGCCAGCAGCTTAGTTCCGGGAGGAGAGACCCAGTACTTC. Protein: CASSLVPGGETQYF.

This clonotype has a count of ten or more. The chain employs TRBV5-1 and TRBJ2-2, with 9 bases identical to TRBD1. The germline V gene encodes CDR1 SGHRS and CDR2 YFSETQ. The CDR3 spans 18 residues. After removal of 3 bases from V and 6 bases from J, the junction contained 15 bases not matched to a gene. The CDR3 reads CASSYRLVGQGDAGELFF. In DNA form, the CDR3 reads TGCGCCAGCAGCTATCGGCTGGTGGGACAGGGAGACGCCGGGGAGCTGTTTTTT.

V gene TRBV28 combines with J gene TRBJ2-7, with 10 bases that match TRBD2. The CDR3 extends over 14 amino acids. V was clipped by 4 bases and J by 5 bases; unmatched bases: 5. CDR1 and CDR2 from the germline V gene are MDHEN and SYDVKM. CDR3 amino acids: CASSSSGSMNEQYF. Here the CDR3 DNA reads TGTGCCAGCAGTTCTAGCGGGAGCATGAACGAGCAGTACTTC.

Ten or more counts support this clonotype. The CDR3 spells CSVKLEGFGSEQYF. The CDR3 nucleotides are TGCAGCGTGAAGCTGGAGGGGTTTGGTTCCGAGCAGTACTTC. The chain employs TRBV29-1 and TRBJ2-7, with a tentative D call TRBD2 (6 bases). The germline V and J ends were trimmed by 6 bases and 6 bases, with 21 bases remaining between them. CDR3 size: 14 residues. The germline gives CDR1 SQVTM, CDR2 ANQGSEA.

This clonotype was observed at least ten times. V usage is TRBV20-1 and J usage is TRBJ2-7; D tentatively fits TRBD1 or TRBD2 (5 bases each). Trimming stripped 2 bases from V and 5 bases from J, with 16 bases between. The germline gives CDR1 DFQATT, CDR2 SNEGSKA (reference sequence). This CDR3 is built from 14 residues. This CDR3 reads CSARIPGTKHEQYF. The CDR3 DNA is TGCAGTGCTAGAATCCCCGGGACCAAACACGAGCAGTACTTC.

This clonotype was recorded a few times. V and J are TRBV27 and TRBJ2-2, with D perhaps TRBD2 (6 bases). The CDR3 length is 16 residues. The germline gives CDR1 MNHEY, CDR2 SMNVEV (reference sequence). The V and J ends lost 1 base and 6 bases respectively, with 15 bases between them. CDR3 region: CASSLFSGREAGELFF. CDR3 DNA: TGTGCCAGCAGTTTATTTTCCGGGAGAGAGGCCGGGGAGCTGTTTTTT.